In this sample, the clone carrying this T cell receptor beta chain turned up once. Its antigen is undetermined. Sequenced by immunoSEQ multiplex PCR; TCRdb stores in-frame clones only, minus some. There are over 60,000 clones in the sample; approximately 81% occur only once, and over 2% lies in the top ten. This sample was included in a study of OX40 agonist ivuxolimab in advanced cancers. General study points: Dose levels from 0.1 to 3.0 mg/kg saw CD4+ and CD8+ blood T cells expand clonally by week 6. Among expanded peripheral T cells, antigen specificity went undetermined.

V lost 6 bases to trimming and J lost 8 bases; unmatched junction nucleotides: 7. Germline V gives CDR1 WSHSY, CDR2 SAAADI. This CDR3 is 13 amino acids long. The rearrangement joins TRBV10-2 to TRBJ1-1; TRBD1 matches 9 bases. This receptor was taken from an adult with an advanced solid tumor such as melanoma, head and neck, liver or kidney cancer. Sample: CD4+ or CD8+ T cells sorted from blood, taken in a trial of the OX40 agonist ivuxolimab. CDR3 coding DNA: TGCGCCAGCAGGGGACAGGGAGCGAGAGAAGCTTTCTTT. Its protein product is CASRGQGAREAFF.